This T cell receptor (beta chain) was observed in a study of cytomegalovirus exposure and HLA in healthy donors. At the time of sampling, donors were nominally healthy, though unrecorded immune exposures were likely. Vbeta (60) and Jbeta (13) primers were used in the PCR. Measured with immunoSEQ multiplex PCR; TCRdb has only the in-frame clones, and not every one. The table shows approximately 150,000 clones, with roughly four fifths occurring only once. In regard to this clone: No antigen is known for it. The junction departs from germline at one end; a sequencing error may be responsible.

Overall study results and limits: The authors enumerated under 200 TCR beta chains as linked to cytomegalovirus. A few chains tied to CMV proved CMV antigen-specific in vitro. Presence/absence analyses rested on an assumption that sequencing depth was roughly uniform across donors.

This CDR3 has 12 amino acids. Germline lookup yields CDR1 MDHEN and CDR2 SYDVKM. The TCR was taken from a middle-aged woman in good health and CMV-seronegative. The specimen was PBMCs. This chain joins TRBV28 and TRBJ2-7, with D perhaps matching TRBD1 (5 bases). The CDR3 DNA reads as TGTGCCAGCAGTTGGGGCCGGGCCGAGCAATACTTC. Its translation is CASSWGRAEQYF.